This T cell receptor (beta chain) was sequenced in a study of OX40 agonist ivuxolimab in advanced cancers. Overall study context: Among those treated, three patients had partial responses, one with hepatocellular carcinoma and two with cutaneous melanoma. Study-wide findings and caveats: Researchers did not determine the expanded peripheral T cells' antigen specificity.

Regarding this clone: The antigen remains undetermined.

TCRdb's copy holds only in-frame clones and misses some; the assay was immunoSEQ multiplex PCR. The sample includes roughly 80,000 clones, 86% of them seen just once. CDR1 and CDR2 from the germline V gene are MNHEY and SMNVEV (reference sequence). The V gene lost 5 bases and the J gene lost 6 bases, with 9 bases spanning the gap. The CDR3 is 12 residues long. The chain has TRBV27 and TRBJ2-3; D is undetermined. This TCR was recovered from an adult with an advanced solid tumor such as melanoma, head and neck, liver or kidney cancer. Sequences were derived from CD4+ or CD8+ T cells sorted from blood, sampled in a trial of the OX40 agonist ivuxolimab. CDR3 protein: CASSHKRDTQYF. CDR3 nucleotides: TGTGCCAGCAGTCATAAGAGGGATACGCAGTATTTT.